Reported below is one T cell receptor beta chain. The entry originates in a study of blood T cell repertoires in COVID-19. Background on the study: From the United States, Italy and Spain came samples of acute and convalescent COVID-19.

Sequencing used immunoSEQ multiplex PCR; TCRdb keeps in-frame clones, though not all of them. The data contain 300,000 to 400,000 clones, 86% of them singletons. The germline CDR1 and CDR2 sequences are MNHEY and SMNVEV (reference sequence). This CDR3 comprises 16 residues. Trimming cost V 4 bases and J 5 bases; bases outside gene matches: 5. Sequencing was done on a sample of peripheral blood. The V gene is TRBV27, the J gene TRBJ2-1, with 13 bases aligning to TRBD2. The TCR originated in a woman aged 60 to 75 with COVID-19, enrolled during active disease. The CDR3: CASSSYGTSGDNEQFF. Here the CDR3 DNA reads TGTGCCAGCAGTTCTTATGGGACTAGCGGGGACAATGAGCAGTTCTTC.